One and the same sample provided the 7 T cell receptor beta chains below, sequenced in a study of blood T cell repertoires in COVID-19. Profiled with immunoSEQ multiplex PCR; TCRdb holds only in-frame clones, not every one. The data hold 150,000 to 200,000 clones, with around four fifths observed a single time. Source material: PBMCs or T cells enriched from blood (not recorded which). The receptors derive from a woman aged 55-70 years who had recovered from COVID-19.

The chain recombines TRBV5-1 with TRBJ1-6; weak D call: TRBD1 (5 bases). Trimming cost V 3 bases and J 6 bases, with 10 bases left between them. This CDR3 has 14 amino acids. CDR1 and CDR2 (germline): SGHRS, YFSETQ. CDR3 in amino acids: CASSSGTSNSPLHF. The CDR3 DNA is TGCGCCAGCAGCTCAGGGACTTCTAATTCACCCCTCCACTTT.

Here the CDR3 DNA reads TGTGCCAGCAGCCGGCATGAATCAGAAGAGACCCAGTACTTC. As protein: CASSRHESEETQYF. This chain joins TRBV3-1 (or the pseudogene TRBV3-2) and TRBJ2-5; no clear D gene. This CDR3 is 14 amino acids long. Germline V gene sequence: CDR1 LGHDT, CDR2 YNNKEL (reference sequence). V gave up 4 bases and J gave up 3 bases, with 12 bases separating them.

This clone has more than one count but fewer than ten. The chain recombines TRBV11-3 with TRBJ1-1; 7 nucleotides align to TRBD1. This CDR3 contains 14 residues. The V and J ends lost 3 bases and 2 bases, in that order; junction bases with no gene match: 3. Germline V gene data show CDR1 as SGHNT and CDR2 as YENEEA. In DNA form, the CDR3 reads TGTGCCAGCAGCTTGCAGGGGGATAACACTGAAGCTTTCTTT. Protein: CASSLQGDNTEAFF.

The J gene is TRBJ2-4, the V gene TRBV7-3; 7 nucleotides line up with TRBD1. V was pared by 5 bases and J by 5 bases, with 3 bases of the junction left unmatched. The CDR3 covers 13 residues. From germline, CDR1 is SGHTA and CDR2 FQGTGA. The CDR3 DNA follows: TGTGCCAGCAGCCTAGGGACAGAAAACATTCAGTACTTC. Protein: CASSLGTENIQYF.

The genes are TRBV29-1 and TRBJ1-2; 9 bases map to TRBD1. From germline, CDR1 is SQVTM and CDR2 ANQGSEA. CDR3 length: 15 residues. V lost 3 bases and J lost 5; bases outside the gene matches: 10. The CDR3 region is CSVDSKTGGDYGYTF. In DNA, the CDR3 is TGCAGCGTTGATTCCAAGACAGGGGGGGATTATGGCTACACCTTC.

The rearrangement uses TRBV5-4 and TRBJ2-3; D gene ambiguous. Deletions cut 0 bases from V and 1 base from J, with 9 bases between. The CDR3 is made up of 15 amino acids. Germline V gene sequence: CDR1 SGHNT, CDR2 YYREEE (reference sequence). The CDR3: CASSLGFQGTDTQYF. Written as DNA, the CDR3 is TGTGCCAGCAGCTTGGGATTTCAGGGCACAGATACGCAGTATTTT. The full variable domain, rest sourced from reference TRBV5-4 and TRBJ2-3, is ETGVTQSPTHLIKTRGQQVTLRCSSQSGHNTVSWYQQALGQGPQFIFQYYREEENGRGNFPPRFSGLQFPNYSSELNVNALELDDSALYLCASSLGFQGTDTQYFGPGTRLTVL.

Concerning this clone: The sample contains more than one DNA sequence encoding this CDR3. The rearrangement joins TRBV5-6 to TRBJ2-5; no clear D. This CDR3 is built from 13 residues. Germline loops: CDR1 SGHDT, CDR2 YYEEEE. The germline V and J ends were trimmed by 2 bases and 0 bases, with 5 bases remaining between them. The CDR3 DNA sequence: TGTGCCAGCAGCTTACGGTACCAAGAGACCCAGTACTTC. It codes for CASSLRYQETQYF.